Listed below are T cell receptor beta chains from one sample, sequenced in a study of cytomegalovirus exposure and HLA in healthy donors. Sequencing used immunoSEQ multiplex PCR; TCRdb keeps in-frame clones, though not all of them. The table has 90,000 to 110,000 clones, around 75% seen once. Sample: PBMCs. Source of these receptors: a man aged 30 to 45 in good health and CMV-seropositive. CDR3s include the opening cysteine and the closing phenylalanine or tryptophan. Fields, in order: D gene, J gene, clone size, V gene, CDR3 DNA, CDR3 protein. A D gene is named only where the DNA matches it firmly. Rows may omit the clone size; those that give it use once, few, many or a size class.

>-|TRBJ2-1|-|TRBV11-3
TGTGCCAGCAGCTGGGGAGCCGGGACTTACAATGAGCAGTTCTTC
CASSWGAGTYNEQFF
>-|TRBJ2-3|once|TRBV6-5
TGTGCCAGCAGTTATCAGGGACAACCTAGCACAGATACGCAGTATTTT
CASSYQGQPSTDTQYF
>TRBD1|TRBJ1-2|-|TRBV19
TGTGCCAGTAGTGCTCCGGGGACAGCCCTTTATGGCTACACCTTC
CASSAPGTALYGYTF
>TRBD1|TRBJ2-5|-|TRBV6-1
TGTGCCAGCAGTGAAGGGACAGGGGGTGAGACCCAGTACTTC
CASSEGTGGETQYF
>TRBD1|TRBJ1-6|-|TRBV4-1
TGCGCCAGCAGCCGGGCCCCGGGACAGGATAATTCACCCCTCCACTTT
CASSRAPGQDNSPLHF
>TRBD1|TRBJ1-5|few|TRBV6-5
TGTGCCAGCAGGACAGGGGACGTTCAGCCCCAGCATTTT
CASRTGDVQPQHF
>TRBD1|TRBJ2-7|-|TRBV6-4
TGTGCCAGCAGGGACGGACAGGGAACATACGAGCAGTACTTC
CASRDGQGTYEQYF
>-|TRBJ1-2|-|TRBV5-6
TGTGCCAGCAGCTTTATAATAGACAGGCCCTATGGCTACACCTTC
CASSFIIDRPYGYTF
>TRBD1|TRBJ2-1|-|TRBV30
TGTGCCTGGAGTAGCAAGGGACAGGGGACTTACAATGAGCAGTTCTTC
CAWSSKGQGTYNEQFF
>-|TRBJ1-2|-|TRBV5-6
TGTGCCAGCAGCTTGGGGCAGGGTTTTAACTATGGCTACACCTTC
CASSLGQGFNYGYTF
>TRBD1|TRBJ2-1|-|TRBV29-1
TGCAGCGTCCCGGAGACAGGGGCAAGAAGGGATGAGCAGTTCTTC
CSVPETGARRDEQFF
>TRBD2|TRBJ2-1|-|TRBV4-2
TGTGCCAGCAGCCAAGATCCGGGACTAGCGGGGGCTTCCTACAATGAGCAGTTCTTC
CASSQDPGLAGASYNEQFF
>TRBD1|TRBJ2-5|-|TRBV7-9
TGTGCCAGCAGCATCAGGGGGCCTCAAGAGACCCAGTACTTC
CASSIRGPQETQYF
>-|TRBJ2-3|-|TRBV6-6
TGTGCCAGCAGTTATCCACAGGTTGGCACAGATACGCAGTATTTT
CASSYPQVGTDTQYF
>TRBD1|TRBJ2-3|-|TRBV29-1
TGCAGCGTACACGGGACAGGGGGCACAGATACGCAGTATTTT
CSVHGTGGTDTQYF
>-|TRBJ1-5|-|TRBV19
TGTGCCGGTAGTATAGAAGAGGGAGGCCAGCCCCAGCATTTT
CAGSIEEGGQPQHF
>-|TRBJ2-7|-|TRBV2
TGTGCCAGCAGTGAGGTGGGGCGGGACTCCTACGAGCAGTACTTC
CASSEVGRDSYEQYF
>TRBD1|TRBJ1-5|-|TRBV6-1
TGTGCCAGCGGGACAGGGTTCGATCAGCCCCAGCATTTT
CASGTGFDQPQHF
>TRBD1|TRBJ1-2|-|TRBV30
TGTGCCTGGGGACAGGGGAACTATGGCTACACCTTC
CAWGQGNYGYTF
>TRBD1|TRBJ1-1|once|TRBV7-9
TGTGCCAGCAGCTCATCCCGGGACAGCTCTATGAACACTGAAGCTTTCTTT
CASSSSRDSSMNTEAFF
>-|TRBJ1-1|-|TRBV29-1
TGCAGCGTTAGGCTCCAATTCGCAGGAGGTGAAGCTTTCTTT
CSVRLQFAGGEAFF
>-|TRBJ2-3|-|TRBV2
TGTGCCACCAGGCCTAGCGCCAACACAGATACGCAGTATTTT
CATRPSANTDTQYF
>TRBD1|TRBJ2-7|-|TRBV5-6
TGTGCCAGCAGCTCTCGGACAGGGAACTACGAGCAGTACTTC
CASSSRTGNYEQYF
>-|TRBJ1-5|-|TRBV6-1
TGTGCCAGCAGTGAAGGCCCGGGCAGGGGACAGCCCCAGCATTTT
CASSEGPGRGQPQHF